The rows below give T cell receptor beta chains drawn from one sample of a study of T cells in Graves' hyperthyroidism and ophthalmopathy. TCRdb passed the multiplex PCR reads through MiXCR, listing each CDR3 protein once. This sample has more than 300,000 distinct CDR3 sequences, with roughly 15% found just once. The sample taken for sequencing was blood. All receptors come from a woman under 40 with Graves' ophthalmopathy. The CDR3 runs from the conserved cysteine through the conserved F or W. Each record gives: D gene, clone size, V gene, J gene, CDR3 DNA, CDR3 protein. The D gene is left open where the match is weak. Size is omitted from some rows. Given values are once, few, many or a class for expanded clones.

.,many,TRBV7-2,TRBJ1-3,TGTGCCAGCAGCTTCTTGGAATCGACAGTTGGAAACACCATATATTTT,CASSFLESTVGNTIYF
TRBD1,.,TRBV7-6,TRBJ1-1,TGTGCCAGCAGCTCCGAGGGGACAGTGAACACTGAAGCTTTCTTT,CASSSEGTVNTEAFF
.,many,TRBV19,TRBJ1-5,TGTGCCAGTATGGGCAGGGAATCTAATCAGCCCCAGCATTTT,CASMGRESNQPQHF
TRBD1,.,TRBV5-1,TRBJ2-5,TGCGCCACCTCGACAGGGTTGTATTTATTTGAGACCCAGTACTTC,CATSTGLYLFETQYF
TRBD1,.,TRBV12-3/TRBV12-4,TRBJ2-1,TGTGCCAGCAGGGACAGGGGGGAGCAGTTCTTC,CASRDRGEQFF
TRBD1,many,TRBV6-1,TRBJ1-6,TGTGCCAGCAGTTTAACAGGGGCGGGATCACCCCTCCACTTT,CASSLTGAGSPLHF
TRBD1,many,TRBV18,TRBJ1-2,TGTGCCAGCTCACCCAGGGGGCATGACTATGGCTACACCTTC,CASSPRGHDYGYTF
TRBD1,many,TRBV20-1,TRBJ2-7,TGCAGTGCTACAACCCGGGACAGAACAACCTACGAGCAGTACTTC,CSATTRDRTTYEQYF
.,few,TRBV6-1,TRBJ2-7,TGTGCCAGCAGTGCAGACTGGATCTACGAGCAGTACTTC,CASSADWIYEQYF
TRBD1,.,TRBV12-3/TRBV12-4,TRBJ2-7,TGTGCCAGCAGTTTTGGCAGGGGGCTGAACGAGCAGTACTTC,CASSFGRGLNEQYF
.,.,TRBV7-3,TRBJ1-3,TGTGCCAGCGTGGGCCCGACGTGGGGCTCTGGAAACACCATATATTTT,CASVGPTWGSGNTIYF
TRBD2,many,TRBV3-1,TRBJ2-3,TGTGCCAGCAGCCAACTGAGCGGGGGGCCAGATACGCAGTATTTT,CASSQLSGGPDTQYF
TRBD2,many,TRBV3-1,TRBJ2-7,TGTGCCAGCAGCCAGACTAGCGGAACCTACGAGCAGTACTTC,CASSQTSGTYEQYF
.,many,TRBV7-9,TRBJ2-2,TGTGCCAGCAGTACCGAGGGTTCCCGGGAGCTGTTTTTT,CASSTEGSRELFF
TRBD2,many,TRBV13,TRBJ2-1,TGTGCCAGCAGCTTATTTAGCGGGGGATCCTACAATGAGCAGTTCTTC,CASSLFSGGSYNEQFF
TRBD2,many,TRBV7-8,TRBJ2-3,TGTGCCAGCAGCTTAGCGAAGCGGGGGGGCTTGGATACGCAGTATTTT,CASSLAKRGGLDTQYF
TRBD1,many,TRBV11-2,TRBJ1-6,TGTGCCAGCAGCTCTAACCAACCGGGACAGGGGGCTAAAAATTCACCCCTCCACTTT,CASSSNQPGQGAKNSPLHF